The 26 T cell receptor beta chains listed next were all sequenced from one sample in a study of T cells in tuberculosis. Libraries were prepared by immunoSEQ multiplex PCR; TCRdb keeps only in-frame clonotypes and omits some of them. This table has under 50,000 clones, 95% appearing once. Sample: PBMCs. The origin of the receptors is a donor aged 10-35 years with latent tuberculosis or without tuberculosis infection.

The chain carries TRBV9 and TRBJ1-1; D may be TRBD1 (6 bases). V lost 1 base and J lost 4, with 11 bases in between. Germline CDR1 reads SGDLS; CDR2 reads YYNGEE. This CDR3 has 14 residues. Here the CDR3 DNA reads TGTGCCAGCAGCGTAAACAGGGCCGGCACTGAAGCTTTCTTT. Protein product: CASSVNRAGTEAFF.

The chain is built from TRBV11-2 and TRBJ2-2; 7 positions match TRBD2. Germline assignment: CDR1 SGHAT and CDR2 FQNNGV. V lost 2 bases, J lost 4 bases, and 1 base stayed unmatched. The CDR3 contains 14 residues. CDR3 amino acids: CASSLSGITGELFF. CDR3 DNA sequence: TGTGCCAGCAGCTTAAGCGGGATCACCGGGGAGCTGTTTTTT.

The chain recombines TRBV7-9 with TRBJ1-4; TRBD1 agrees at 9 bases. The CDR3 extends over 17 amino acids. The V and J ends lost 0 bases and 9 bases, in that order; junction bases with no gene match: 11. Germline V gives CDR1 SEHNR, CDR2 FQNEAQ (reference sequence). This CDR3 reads CASSLALMGQGMKKLFF. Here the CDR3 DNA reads TGTGCCAGCAGCTTAGCGCTAATGGGACAGGGTATGAAAAAACTGTTTTTT.

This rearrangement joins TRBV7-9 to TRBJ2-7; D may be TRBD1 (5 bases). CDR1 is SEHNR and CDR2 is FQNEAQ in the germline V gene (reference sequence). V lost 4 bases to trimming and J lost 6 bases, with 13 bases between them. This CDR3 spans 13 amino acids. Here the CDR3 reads CASSSGIPFEQYF. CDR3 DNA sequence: TGTGCCAGCAGCTCAGGGATCCCCTTCGAGCAGTACTTC.

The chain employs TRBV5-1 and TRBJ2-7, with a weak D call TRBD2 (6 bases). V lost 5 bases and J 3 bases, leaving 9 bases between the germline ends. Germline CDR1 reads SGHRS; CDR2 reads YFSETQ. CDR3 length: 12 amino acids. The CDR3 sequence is CASRRGIYEQYF. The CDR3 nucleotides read TGCGCCAGCAGGCGCGGGATCTACGAGCAGTACTTC.

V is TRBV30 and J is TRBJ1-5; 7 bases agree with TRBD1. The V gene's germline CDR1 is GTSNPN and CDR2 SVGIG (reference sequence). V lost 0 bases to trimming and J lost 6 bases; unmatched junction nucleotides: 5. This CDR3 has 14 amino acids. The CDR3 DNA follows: TGTGCCTGGAGTGTGACAGGGCTGGGTCAGCCCCAGCATTTT. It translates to CAWSVTGLGQPQHF. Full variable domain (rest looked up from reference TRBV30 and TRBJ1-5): SQTIHQWPATLVQPVGSPLSLECTVEGTSNPNLYWYRQAAGRGLQLLFYSVGIGQISSEVPQNLSASRPQDRQFILSSKKLLLSDSGFYLCAWSVTGLGQPQHFGDGTRLSIL.

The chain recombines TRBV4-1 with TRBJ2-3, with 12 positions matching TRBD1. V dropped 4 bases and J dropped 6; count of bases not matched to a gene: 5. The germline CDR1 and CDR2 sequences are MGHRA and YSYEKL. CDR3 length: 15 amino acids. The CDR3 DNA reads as TGCGCCAGCAGCCGAGGGGACAGGGGGCTGGATACGCAGTATTTT. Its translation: CASSRGDRGLDTQYF.

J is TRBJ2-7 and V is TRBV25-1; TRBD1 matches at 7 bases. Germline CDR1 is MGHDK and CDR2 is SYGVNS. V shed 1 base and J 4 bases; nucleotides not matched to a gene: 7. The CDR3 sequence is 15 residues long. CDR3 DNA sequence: TGTGCCAGCAGTGAATCTCTGCAGGGGGAATACGAGCAGTACTTC. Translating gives CASSESLQGEYEQYF.

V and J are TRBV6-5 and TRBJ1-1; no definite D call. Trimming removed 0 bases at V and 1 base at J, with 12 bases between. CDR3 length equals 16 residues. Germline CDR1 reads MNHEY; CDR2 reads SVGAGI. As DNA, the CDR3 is TGTGCCAGCAGTTACTCCTATACCTCATGGAACACTGAAGCTTTCTTT. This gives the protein CASSYSYTSWNTEAFF.

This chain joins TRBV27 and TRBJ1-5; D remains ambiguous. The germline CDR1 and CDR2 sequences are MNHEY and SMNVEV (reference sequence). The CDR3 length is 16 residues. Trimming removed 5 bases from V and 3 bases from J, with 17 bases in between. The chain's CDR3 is CASSPQISRLNQPQHF. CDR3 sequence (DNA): TGTGCCAGCAGTCCGCAGATCAGTCGTCTCAATCAGCCCCAGCATTTT.

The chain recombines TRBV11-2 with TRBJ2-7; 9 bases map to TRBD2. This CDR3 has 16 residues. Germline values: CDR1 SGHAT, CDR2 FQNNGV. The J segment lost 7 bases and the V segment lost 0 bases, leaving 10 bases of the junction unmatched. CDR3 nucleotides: TGTGCCAGCAGCTTAGATCCCGGACTAGCGATGGGGGAGCAGTACTTC. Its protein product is CASSLDPGLAMGEQYF. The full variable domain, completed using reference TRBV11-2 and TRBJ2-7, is EAGVAQSPRYKIIEKRQSVAFWCNPISGHATLYWYQQILGQGPKLLIQFQNNGVVDDSQLPKDRFSAERLKGVDSTLKIQPAKLEDSAVYLCASSLDPGLAMGEQYFGPGTRLTVT.

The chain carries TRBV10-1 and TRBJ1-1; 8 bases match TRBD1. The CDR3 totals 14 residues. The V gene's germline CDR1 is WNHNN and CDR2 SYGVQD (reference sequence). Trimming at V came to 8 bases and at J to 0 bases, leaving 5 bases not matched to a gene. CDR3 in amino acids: CASSQGAVNTEAFF. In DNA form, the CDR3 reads TGCGCCAGCTCGCAGGGGGCAGTGAACACTGAAGCTTTCTTT.

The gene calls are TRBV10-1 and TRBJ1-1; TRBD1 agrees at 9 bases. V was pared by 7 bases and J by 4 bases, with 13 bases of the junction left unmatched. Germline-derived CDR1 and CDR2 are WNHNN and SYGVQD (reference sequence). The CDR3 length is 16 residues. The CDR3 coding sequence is TGCGCCAGCATTAGGGACAGGGAGGGGCAGAGCACTGAAGCTTTCTTT. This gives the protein CASIRDREGQSTEAFF.

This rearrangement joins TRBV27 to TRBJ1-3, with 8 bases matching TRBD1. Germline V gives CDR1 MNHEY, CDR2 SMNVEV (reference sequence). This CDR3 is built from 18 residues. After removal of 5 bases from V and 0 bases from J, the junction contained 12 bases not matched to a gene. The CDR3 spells CASSTISTGGISGNTIYF. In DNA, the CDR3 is TGTGCCAGCAGTACGATTTCTACAGGGGGAATCTCTGGAAACACCATATATTTT.

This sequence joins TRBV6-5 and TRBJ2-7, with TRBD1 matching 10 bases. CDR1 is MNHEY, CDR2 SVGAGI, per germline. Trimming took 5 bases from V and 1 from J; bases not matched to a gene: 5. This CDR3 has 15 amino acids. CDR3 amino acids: CASSHRDRGSYEQYF. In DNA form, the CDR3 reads TGTGCCAGCAGTCACCGGGACAGGGGATCCTACGAGCAGTACTTC.

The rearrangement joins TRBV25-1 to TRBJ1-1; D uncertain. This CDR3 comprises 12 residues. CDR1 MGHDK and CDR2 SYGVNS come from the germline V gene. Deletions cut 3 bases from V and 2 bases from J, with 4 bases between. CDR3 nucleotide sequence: TGTGCCAGCAGTGACAGAAACACTGAAGCTTTCTTT. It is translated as CASSDRNTEAFF. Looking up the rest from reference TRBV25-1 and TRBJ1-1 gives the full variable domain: EADIYQTPRYLVIGTGKKITLECSQTMGHDKMYWYQQDPGMELHLIHYSYGVNSTEKGDLSSESTVSRIRTEHFPLTLESARPSHTSQYLCASSDRNTEAFFGQGTRLTVV.

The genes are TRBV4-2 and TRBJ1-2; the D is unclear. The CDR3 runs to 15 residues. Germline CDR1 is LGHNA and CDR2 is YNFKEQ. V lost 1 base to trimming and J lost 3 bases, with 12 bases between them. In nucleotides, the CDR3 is TGTGCCAGCAGCCAAGTTTTCAGGATGGACTATGGCTACACCTTC. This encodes CASSQVFRMDYGYTF.

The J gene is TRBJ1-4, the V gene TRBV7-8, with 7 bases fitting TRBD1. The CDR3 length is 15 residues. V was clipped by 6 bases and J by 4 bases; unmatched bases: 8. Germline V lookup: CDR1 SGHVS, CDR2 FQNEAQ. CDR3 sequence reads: CASSFSTGDNEKLFF. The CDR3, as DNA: TGTGCCAGCAGTTTCTCTACAGGGGATAATGAAAAACTGTTTTTT.

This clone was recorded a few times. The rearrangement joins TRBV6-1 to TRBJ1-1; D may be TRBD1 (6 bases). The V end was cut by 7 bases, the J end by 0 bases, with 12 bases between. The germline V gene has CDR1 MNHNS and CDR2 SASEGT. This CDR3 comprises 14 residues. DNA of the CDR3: TGTGCCAGCAATGAGGACAGACTGAACACTGAAGCTTTCTTT. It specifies CASNEDRLNTEAFF.

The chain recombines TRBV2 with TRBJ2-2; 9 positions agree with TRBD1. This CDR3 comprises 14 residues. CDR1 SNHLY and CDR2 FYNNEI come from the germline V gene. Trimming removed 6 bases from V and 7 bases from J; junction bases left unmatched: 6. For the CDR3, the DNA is TGTGCCAGCAGCGGACAGGGGTGGGTCGGGGAGCTGTTTTTT. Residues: CASSGQGWVGELFF.

The CDR3 sequence is CATQGGSSYEQYF. The CDR3 region has the DNA TGTGCCACCCAAGGGGGCTCCTCCTACGAGCAGTACTTC. V gene TRBV27 combines with J gene TRBJ2-7; TRBD1 matches 7 bases. The CDR3 is made up of 13 amino acids. Germline values: CDR1 MNHEY, CDR2 SMNVEV (reference sequence). Unmatched junction bases numbered 6, after V lost 10 bases and J lost 0 bases.

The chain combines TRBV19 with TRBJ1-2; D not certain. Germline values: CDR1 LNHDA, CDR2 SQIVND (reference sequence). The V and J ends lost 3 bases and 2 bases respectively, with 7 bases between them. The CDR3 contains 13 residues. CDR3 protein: CASSIGLNYGYTF. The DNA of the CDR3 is TGTGCCAGTAGTATCGGACTCAACTATGGCTACACCTTC. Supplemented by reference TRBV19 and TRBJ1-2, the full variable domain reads DGGITQSPKYLFRKEGQNVTLSCEQNLNHDAMYWYRQDPGQGLRLIYYSQIVNDFQKGDIAEGYSVSREKKESFPLTVTSAQKNPTAFYLCASSIGLNYGYTFGSGTRLTVV.

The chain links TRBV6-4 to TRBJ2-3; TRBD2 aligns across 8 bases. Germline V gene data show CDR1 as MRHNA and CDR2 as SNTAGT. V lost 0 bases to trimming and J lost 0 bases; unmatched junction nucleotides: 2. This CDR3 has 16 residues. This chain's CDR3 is CASSDSSGVSTDTQYF. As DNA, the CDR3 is TGTGCCAGCAGTGACTCTAGCGGGGTTAGCACAGATACGCAGTATTTT.

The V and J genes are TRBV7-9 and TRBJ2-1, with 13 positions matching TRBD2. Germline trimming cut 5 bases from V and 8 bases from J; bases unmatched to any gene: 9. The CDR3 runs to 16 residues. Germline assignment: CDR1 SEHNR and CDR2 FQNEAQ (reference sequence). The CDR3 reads CASSALAGGPSHEQFF. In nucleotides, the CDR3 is TGTGCCAGCAGCGCACTAGCGGGGGGGCCTTCTCATGAGCAGTTCTTC.

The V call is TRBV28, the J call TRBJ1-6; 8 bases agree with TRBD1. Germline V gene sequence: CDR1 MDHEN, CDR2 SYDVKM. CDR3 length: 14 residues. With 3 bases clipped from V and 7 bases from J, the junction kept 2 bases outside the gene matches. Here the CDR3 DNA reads TGTGCCAGCAGTTTCAGGGGGCTGAATTCACCCCTCCACTTT. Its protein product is CASSFRGLNSPLHF. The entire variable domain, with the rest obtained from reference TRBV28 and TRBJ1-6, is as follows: DVKVTQSSRYLVKRTGEKVFLECVQDMDHENMFWYRQDPGLGLRLIYFSYDVKMKEKGDIPEGYSVSREKKERFSLILESASTNQTSMYLCASSFRGLNSPLHFGNGTRLTVT.

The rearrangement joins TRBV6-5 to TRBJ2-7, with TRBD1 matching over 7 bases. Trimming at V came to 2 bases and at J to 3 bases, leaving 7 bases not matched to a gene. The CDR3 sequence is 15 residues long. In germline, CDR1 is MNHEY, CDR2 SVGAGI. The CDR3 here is CASSYRDRPGYEQYF. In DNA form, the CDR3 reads TGTGCCAGCAGTTACAGGGACAGACCTGGCTACGAGCAGTACTTC.